These T cell receptor beta chains were read from a single sample in a study of CD8+ T cells in alopecia areata. Using immunoSEQ multiplex PCR, the repertoire was profiled, and TCRdb retains in-frame clones only, with some absent. Of approximately 280,000 clones listed, about 62% are singletons. The sample here was CD4+ T cells sorted from blood, taken at week 24, from a patient treated with tofacitinib. Receptors originate from a human donor with alopecia areata. Each CDR3 is given with its conserved first and last residue. Fields, in order: clone size, D gene, J gene, V gene, CDR3 length, CDR3 protein, CDR3 DNA. A D gene is named only where the DNA matches it firmly. Clone size appears in some rows only: once, few, many, or a class for an expanded clone.

abundance: -; d_gene: -; j_gene: TRBJ1-6; v_gene: TRBV6-5; len: 14; CDR3aa: CASRRDVVGSPLHF; CDR3nt: TGTGCCAGCAGAAGGGACGTCGTCGGTTCACCCCTCCACTTT
abundance: -; d_gene: TRBD1; j_gene: TRBJ1-1; v_gene: TRBV6-1; len: 14; CDR3aa: CAAVTGGTNTEAFF; CDR3nt: TGTGCCGCAGTGACAGGGGGCACGAACACTGAAGCTTTCTTT
abundance: -; d_gene: TRBD2; j_gene: TRBJ2-5; v_gene: TRBV7-8; len: 15; CDR3aa: CASSLSSGVLETQYF; CDR3nt: TGTGCCAGCAGCTTATCTAGCGGGGTTTTAGAGACCCAGTACTTC
abundance: few; d_gene: -; j_gene: TRBJ2-6; v_gene: TRBV5-1; len: 15; CDR3aa: CASSLGQFGANVLTF; CDR3nt: TGCGCCAGCAGCTTGGGTCAATTCGGGGCCAACGTCCTGACTTTC
abundance: many; d_gene: -; j_gene: TRBJ2-6; v_gene: TRBV5-1; len: 15; CDR3aa: CASSSATSGANVLTF; CDR3nt: TGCGCCAGCAGCTCCGCAACCTCTGGGGCCAACGTCCTGACTTTC
abundance: -; d_gene: TRBD2; j_gene: TRBJ2-3; v_gene: TRBV27; len: 13; CDR3aa: CASTGGDTDTQYF; CDR3nt: TGTGCCAGTACGGGGGGGGACACAGATACGCAGTATTTT
abundance: -; d_gene: TRBD1; j_gene: TRBJ1-5; v_gene: TRBV9; len: 15; CDR3aa: CASSVSPDRGQPQHF; CDR3nt: TGTGCCAGCAGCGTGTCCCCGGACAGGGGGCAGCCCCAGCATTTT
abundance: -; d_gene: -; j_gene: TRBJ2-2; v_gene: TRBV7-9; len: 13; CDR3aa: CASSLPGTGELFF; CDR3nt: TGTGCCAGCAGCTTACCCGGGACCGGGGAGCTGTTTTTT
abundance: -; d_gene: -; j_gene: TRBJ1-1; v_gene: TRBV30; len: 13; CDR3aa: CAWSVREDSSAFF; CDR3nt: TGTGCCTGGAGTGTACGAGAGGACAGCTCGGCTTTCTTT
abundance: -; d_gene: -; j_gene: TRBJ2-7; v_gene: TRBV5-4; len: 14; CDR3aa: CASSLEGPADEQYF; CDR3nt: TGTGCCAGCAGCTTGGAGGGGCCTGCCGATGAGCAGTACTTC
abundance: few; d_gene: TRBD1; j_gene: TRBJ2-7; v_gene: TRBV27; len: 14; CDR3aa: CASSLRGQSYEQYF; CDR3nt: TGTGCCAGCAGTTTGAGGGGGCAGAGCTACGAGCAGTACTTC
abundance: -; d_gene: -; j_gene: TRBJ1-3; v_gene: TRBV7-9; len: 15; CDR3aa: CASSLSHGTGNTIYF; CDR3nt: TGTGCCAGCAGCTTAAGTCACGGTACTGGAAACACCATATATTTT
abundance: -; d_gene: TRBD1; j_gene: TRBJ2-3; v_gene: TRBV5-4; len: 16; CDR3aa: CASSYWAGGAADTQYF; CDR3nt: TGTGCCAGCAGCTATTGGGCAGGGGGCGCGGCAGATACGCAGTATTTT
abundance: -; d_gene: TRBD1; j_gene: TRBJ1-5; v_gene: TRBV7-2; len: 13; CDR3aa: CASSRTGNQPQHF; CDR3nt: TGTGCCAGCAGCCGGACAGGGAATCAGCCCCAGCATTTT
abundance: -; d_gene: TRBD1; j_gene: TRBJ1-6; v_gene: TRBV2; len: 14; CDR3aa: CASSERGGLSPLHF; CDR3nt: TGTGCCAGCAGTGAAAGAGGGGGCTTATCACCCCTCCACTTT
abundance: few; d_gene: -; j_gene: TRBJ2-7; v_gene: TRBV7-8; len: 15; CDR3aa: CASSLVGRASYEQYF; CDR3nt: TGTGCCAGCAGCTTAGTAGGCAGGGCCTCCTACGAGCAGTACTTC
abundance: few; d_gene: -; j_gene: TRBJ2-1; v_gene: TRBV29-1; len: 8; CDR3aa: CSVVGQFF; CDR3nt: TGCAGCGTTGTCGGGCAGTTCTTC
abundance: -; d_gene: -; j_gene: TRBJ1-5; v_gene: TRBV20-1; len: 11; CDR3aa: CSARLGQPQHF; CDR3nt: TGCAGTGCTAGACTTGGTCAGCCCCAGCATTTT
abundance: -; d_gene: -; j_gene: TRBJ2-7; v_gene: TRBV25-1; len: 11; CDR3aa: CASSEEPRQYF; CDR3nt: TGTGCCAGCAGTGAGGAACCAAGGCAGTACTTC
abundance: few; d_gene: -; j_gene: TRBJ2-5; v_gene: TRBV7-2; len: 14; CDR3aa: CASSSGTAQETQYF; CDR3nt: TGTGCCAGCAGCTCTGGGACTGCACAAGAGACCCAGTACTTC
abundance: -; d_gene: TRBD2; j_gene: TRBJ2-3; v_gene: TRBV5-4; len: 15; CDR3aa: CASSWTSGGPDTQYF; CDR3nt: TGTGCCAGCAGCTGGACTAGCGGGGGCCCAGATACGCAGTATTTT
abundance: -; d_gene: -; j_gene: TRBJ2-3; v_gene: TRBV27; len: 14; CDR3aa: CASGQHQPGDTQYF; CDR3nt: TGTGCCAGCGGACAGCATCAACCAGGAGATACGCAGTATTTT
abundance: -; d_gene: TRBD1; j_gene: TRBJ2-7; v_gene: TRBV2; len: 14; CDR3aa: CASSEGQGRNEQYF; CDR3nt: TGTGCCAGCAGTGAAGGACAGGGTAGGAACGAGCAGTACTTC
abundance: -; d_gene: -; j_gene: TRBJ2-5; v_gene: TRBV5-1; len: 11; CDR3aa: CASSSGETQYF; CDR3nt: TGCGCCAGCAGCTCGGGAGAGACCCAGTACTTC
abundance: many; d_gene: -; j_gene: TRBJ1-5; v_gene: TRBV28; len: 15; CDR3aa: CASSWPTTSNQPQHF; CDR3nt: TGTGCCAGCAGTTGGCCCACCACTTCGAATCAGCCCCAGCATTTT
abundance: -; d_gene: -; j_gene: TRBJ2-6; v_gene: TRBV7-8; len: 16; CDR3aa: CASSSSGASGANVLTF; CDR3nt: TGTGCCAGCAGCTCCTCGGGGGCCTCTGGGGCCAACGTCCTGACTTTC
abundance: -; d_gene: -; j_gene: TRBJ2-3; v_gene: TRBV7-2; len: 16; CDR3aa: CASTLAGAFSTDTQYF; CDR3nt: TGTGCCAGCACCTTAGCAGGGGCGTTTAGCACAGATACGCAGTATTTT
abundance: -; d_gene: -; j_gene: TRBJ1-5; v_gene: TRBV30; len: 12; CDR3aa: CAWGVGDQPQHF; CDR3nt: TGTGCCTGGGGGGTAGGGGATCAGCCCCAGCATTTT
abundance: -; d_gene: -; j_gene: TRBJ2-6; v_gene: TRBV9; len: 16; CDR3aa: CASSVGVGSGANVLTF; CDR3nt: TGTGCCAGCAGCGTGGGTGTGGGGTCGGGGGCCAACGTCCTGACTTTC
abundance: few; d_gene: -; j_gene: TRBJ2-7; v_gene: TRBV27; len: 15; CDR3aa: CASNLGGSRVSEQYF; CDR3nt: TGTGCCAGCAACCTAGGTGGCTCGCGGGTGTCTGAGCAGTACTTC
abundance: many; d_gene: -; j_gene: TRBJ1-1; v_gene: TRBV10-3; len: 15; CDR3aa: CAIKRGEAVNTEAFF; CDR3nt: TGTGCCATCAAAAGGGGGGAAGCGGTGAACACTGAAGCTTTCTTT
abundance: -; d_gene: -; j_gene: TRBJ2-1; v_gene: TRBV7-2; len: 13; CDR3aa: CASSLGLLNEQFF; CDR3nt: TGTGCCAGCAGCTTAGGACTCTTGAATGAGCAGTTCTTC
abundance: -; d_gene: -; j_gene: TRBJ2-1; v_gene: TRBV19; len: 16; CDR3aa: CASSHRAGRLYNEQFF; CDR3nt: TGTGCCAGTAGCCACCGGGCAGGGCGACTTTACAATGAGCAGTTCTTC
abundance: -; d_gene: -; j_gene: TRBJ1-1; v_gene: TRBV10-3; len: 14; CDR3aa: CAISESMENTEAFF; CDR3nt: TGTGCCATCAGTGAGTCGATGGAGAACACTGAAGCTTTCTTT
abundance: -; d_gene: -; j_gene: TRBJ1-2; v_gene: TRBV25-1; len: 13; CDR3aa: CASTQEAFYGYTF; CDR3nt: TGTGCCAGCACCCAAGAAGCCTTCTATGGCTACACCTTC
abundance: -; d_gene: TRBD1; j_gene: TRBJ2-3; v_gene: TRBV5-4; len: 17; CDR3aa: CASSSRQTGGVVNTQYF; CDR3nt: TGTGCCAGCAGCTCCAGACAAACAGGGGGCGTCGTGAATACGCAGTATTTT
abundance: few; d_gene: TRBD2; j_gene: TRBJ2-3; v_gene: TRBV7-2; len: 14; CDR3aa: CASSRPFSGGALYF; CDR3nt: TGTGCCAGCAGCCGGCCCTTTAGCGGGGGGGCACTGTATTTT
abundance: -; d_gene: -; j_gene: TRBJ2-7; v_gene: TRBV4-2; len: 12; CDR3aa: CASGPTGYEQYF; CDR3nt: TGTGCCAGCGGCCCGACAGGTTACGAGCAGTACTTC
abundance: -; d_gene: TRBD1; j_gene: TRBJ2-3; v_gene: TRBV29-1; len: 14; CDR3aa: CSVGVRTGADTQYF; CDR3nt: TGCAGCGTTGGAGTACGGACAGGGGCAGATACGCAGTATTTT
abundance: -; d_gene: TRBD2; j_gene: TRBJ2-1; v_gene: TRBV7-9; len: 16; CDR3aa: CASSLGLAGGHNEQFF; CDR3nt: TGTGCCAGCAGCCTAGGACTAGCGGGGGGCCACAATGAGCAGTTCTTC